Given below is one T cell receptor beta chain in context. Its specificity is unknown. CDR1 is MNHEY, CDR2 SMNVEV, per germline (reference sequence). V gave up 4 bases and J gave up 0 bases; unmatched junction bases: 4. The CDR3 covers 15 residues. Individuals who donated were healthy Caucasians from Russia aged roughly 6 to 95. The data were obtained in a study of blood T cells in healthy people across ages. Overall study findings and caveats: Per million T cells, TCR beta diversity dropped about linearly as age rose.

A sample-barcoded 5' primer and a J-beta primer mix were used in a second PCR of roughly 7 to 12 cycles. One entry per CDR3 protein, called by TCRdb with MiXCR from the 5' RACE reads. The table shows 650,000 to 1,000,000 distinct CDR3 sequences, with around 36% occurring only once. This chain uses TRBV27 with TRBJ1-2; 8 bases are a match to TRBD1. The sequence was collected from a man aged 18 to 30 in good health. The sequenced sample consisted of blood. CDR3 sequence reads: CASSSDRGANYGYTF. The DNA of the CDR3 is TGTGCCAGCAGTTCTGACAGGGGCGCTAACTATGGCTACACCTTC.